The clone carrying this TCR beta chain was detected a few times. What it binds is not known. This sample stems from a study of cytomegalovirus exposure and HLA in healthy donors. General observations from the study: The study found most TCR sequences rare, yet found some public TCRs in many donors. The study reported that TCR beta sequences accurately predicted HLA-A and HLA-B alleles in most subjects.

PCR primers comprised 60 Vbeta and 13 Jbeta primers. The protocol was immunoSEQ multiplex PCR, while the TCRdb copy is restricted to in-frame clones and leaves out a portion. The sample carries around 150,000 clones, 80% recorded once. This clonotype originated in a young man in good health and CMV-seropositive. Sequenced: PBMCs.

This CDR3 is CASSFSGRVSYNEQFF. The CDR3 coding sequence is TGTGCCAGCAGCTTTAGCGGGAGGGTCTCCTACAATGAGCAGTTCTTC. The chain employs TRBV27 and TRBJ2-1, with 11 nucleotides matching TRBD2. Germline CDR1 reads MNHEY; CDR2 reads SMNVEV (reference sequence). There are 16 residues in the CDR3. The junction had 4 bases not matched to a gene; V was cut back by 6 bases and J by 0 bases.